In its sample, the clone carrying this TCR beta chain ranks as medium-sized. No antigen is known for it. The CDR3 extends over 12 amino acids. V lost 0 bases and J 13 bases, leaving 13 bases between the germline ends. Looked up from germline, CDR1 is MNHNS and CDR2 is SASEGT. The data belong to a study of T cells in localized non-small cell lung cancer. Points from the study as a whole: Adjacent uninvolved lung tissue had the highest T cell clonality, exceeding tumor. Sequencing was limited to one tumor region, leaving the possibility of heterogeneity open.

The data were produced by immunoSEQ multiplex PCR, yet TCRdb's version contains in-frame clones alone and is incomplete. The sample yields around 1,400 clones, about 24% seen once. This specimen was normal lung tissue next to the tumor, taken before any cancer treatment. The receptor comes from a woman aged 18-49 years with stage III lung adenocarcinoma. The gene calls are TRBV6-1 and TRBJ2-7; tentative D call: TRBD2 (6 bases). The CDR3 sequence is CASSEAGTPPYF. The DNA of the CDR3 is TGTGCCAGCAGTGAAGCCGGGACTCCACCCTACTTC.